Presented here are 15 T cell receptor beta chains from one specimen sequenced in a study of blood T cell repertoires in COVID-19. Profiled with immunoSEQ multiplex PCR; TCRdb holds only in-frame clones, not every one. Of some 130,000 clones listed, more than 80% are singletons. Sequences were obtained from PBMCs or T cells enriched from blood (not recorded which). Receptors were obtained from a man in his fifties or sixties who had recovered from COVID-19.

This sequence joins TRBV24-1 and TRBJ2-2; D might be TRBD1 (5 bases). This CDR3 is 15 amino acids long. In germline, CDR1 is KGHDR, CDR2 SFDVKD. Trimming took 0 bases from V and 2 from J, leaving 6 bases between them. The CDR3 nucleotides read TGTGCCACCAGTGATTTGACAGGAAACACCGGGGAGCTGTTTTTT. Amino acid sequence: CATSDLTGNTGELFF.

V is TRBV7-2 and J is TRBJ1-5, with D possibly TRBD1 on 6 matching bases. V lost 5 bases and J 4 bases, leaving 15 bases between the germline ends. CDR1 is SGHTA and CDR2 is FQGNSA in the germline V gene. The CDR3 has 15 residues. The CDR3 loop reads CASSPQGLQNQPQHF. The CDR3 nucleotides read TGTGCCAGCAGCCCCCAGGGGCTCCAGAATCAGCCCCAGCATTTT.

This chain links TRBV29-1 with TRBJ2-5; TRBD1 is a possible D gene (5 bases). Germline V CDR1 and CDR2: SQVTM, ANQGSEA. This CDR3 contains 13 residues. The V end was cut by 6 bases, the J end by 5 bases, with 16 bases between. The CDR3 spells CSVTQDPYETQYF. In nucleotides, the CDR3 is TGCAGCGTGACACAGGACCCCTACGAGACCCAGTACTTC.

This sequence joins TRBV20-1 and TRBJ2-7; D perhaps matches TRBD2 (5 bases). Between the trimmed V and J ends, which lost 6 bases and 0 bases, there was a span of 12 bases. Germline assignment: CDR1 DFQATT and CDR2 SNEGSKA (reference sequence). This CDR3 has 13 residues. CDR3 in DNA: TGCAGTGCAAGTACCGGGAACTCCTACGAGCAGTACTTC. Translation gives CSASTGNSYEQYF.

V is TRBV28 and J is TRBJ1-3; TRBD1 matches 7 bases. V lost 6 bases and J lost 2; bases outside the gene matches: 7. The CDR3 totals 15 residues. Germline CDR1 MDHEN, CDR2 SYDVKM. This CDR3 reads CASSDNRGAGNTIYF. The CDR3 nucleotides are TGTGCCAGCAGCGATAACAGGGGTGCTGGAAACACCATATATTTT.

This chain connects TRBV28 to TRBJ1-2; D not resolved. The CDR3 totals 13 residues. Germline values: CDR1 MDHEN, CDR2 SYDVKM. Trimming took 8 bases from V and 2 from J, leaving 12 bases between them. The DNA of the CDR3 is TGTGCCAGCTGGGAGGTAACGAACTATGGCTACACCTTC. It translates to CASWEVTNYGYTF.

The sample holds a few counts of this clone. The gene calls are TRBV7-3 and TRBJ2-7; 7 nucleotides align to TRBD2. V dropped 3 bases and J dropped 7; count of bases not matched to a gene: 6. CDR1 and CDR2 from the germline V gene are SGHTA and FQGTGA. This CDR3 is 13 amino acids long. CDR3 sequence reads: CASSLAPGGEQYV. The CDR3, as DNA: TGTGCCAGCAGCTTGGCCCCGGGGGGTGAGCAGTACGTC.

The chain has TRBV27 and TRBJ2-1, with TRBD2 matching 16 bases. V was clipped by 3 bases and J by 8 bases; unmatched bases: 13. Germline V lookup: CDR1 MNHEY, CDR2 SMNVEV (reference sequence). The CDR3 sequence is 19 residues long. The CDR3 sequence: CASSFRDRGLAGGRDEQFF. The CDR3 nucleotides read TGTGCCAGCAGTTTCAGGGACAGGGGACTAGCGGGAGGGCGGGATGAGCAGTTCTTC.

The chain links TRBV28 to TRBJ1-5; D is unresolved. The V and J ends lost 8 bases and 14 bases respectively, with 13 bases between them. The CDR3 extends over 10 amino acids. Germline CDR1 reads MDHEN; CDR2 reads SYDVKM. The CDR3 loop reads CASGGRGEHF. The CDR3, as DNA: TGTGCCAGCGGAGGACGGGGAGAGCATTTT.

This clone was counted only a few times. This sequence joins TRBV11-1 and TRBJ1-2, with 9 bases lining up with TRBD1. Germline V gene sequence: CDR1 SGHAT, CDR2 FQDESV (reference sequence). J was trimmed by 2 bases and V by 5 bases; bases with no gene match: 9. The CDR3 consists of 16 residues. CDR3 sequence reads: CASSRRTGGRNYGYTF. In nucleotides, the CDR3 is TGTGCCAGCAGCCGTCGCACAGGGGGCAGAAACTATGGCTACACCTTC.

The V and J genes are TRBV9 and TRBJ1-1; 9 nucleotides match TRBD1. The trim removed 0 bases at V and 4 bases at J, leaving 10 bases unmatched. The germline V gene has CDR1 SGDLS and CDR2 YYNGEE. This CDR3 contains 17 residues. The CDR3 DNA follows: TGTGCCAGCAGCGTAGCGGGGACAGGGTGGAGAAGCACTGAAGCTTTCTTT. Translated: CASSVAGTGWRSTEAFF.

V is TRBV7-6 and J is TRBJ2-7; a weak D match, TRBD2 (6 bases). The CDR3 consists of 16 residues. From germline, CDR1 is SGHVS and CDR2 FNYEAQ. V dropped 3 bases and J dropped 3 bases, with 18 bases sitting between them. The CDR3 DNA reads as TGTGCCAGCAGCTTCCTTTCCGAGGGGAGGAGCTACGAGCAGTACTTC. Encoded protein: CASSFLSEGRSYEQYF.

This clone came up a few times. This chain joins TRBV18 and TRBJ1-1, with D perhaps TRBD1 (6 bases). V was cut by 2 bases and J by 6 bases, with 19 bases left in between. Germline-derived CDR1 and CDR2 are KGHSH and LQKENI. This CDR3 has 16 residues. CDR3 in amino acids: CASSPRSQGPVSEAFF. For the CDR3, the DNA is TGTGCCAGCTCACCAAGGTCGCAGGGGCCGGTATCTGAAGCTTTCTTT. Complete variable domain (other parts from reference TRBV18 and TRBJ1-1): NAGVMQNPRHLVRRRGQEARLRCSPMKGHSHVYWYRQLPEEGLKFMVYLQKENIIDESGMPKERFSAEFPKEGPSILRIQQVVRGDSAAYFCASSPRSQGPVSEAFFGQGTRLTVV.

The rearrangement joins TRBV5-1 to TRBJ1-1; no clear D. This CDR3 has 14 amino acids. CDR1 is SGHRS, CDR2 YFSETQ, per germline. Deletions cut 1 base from V and 5 bases from J, with 12 bases between. The CDR3 DNA reads TGCGCCAGCAGCTTGTATCTCGGCGGGACTGAAGCTTTCTTT. Translation gives CASSLYLGGTEAFF.

The chain combines TRBV24-1 with TRBJ2-7, with D hard to call. Germline CDR1 and CDR2: KGHDR and SFDVKD. V lost 0 bases to trimming and J lost 5 bases, with 7 bases between them. This CDR3 is 13 amino acids long. The CDR3 spells CATSDLYRDEQYF. CDR3 sequence (DNA): TGTGCCACCAGTGATTTGTACAGAGACGAGCAGTACTTC.